This T cell receptor beta chain was obtained from a study of cytomegalovirus exposure and HLA in healthy donors. Both 60 Vbeta primers and 13 Jbeta primers went into the PCR. Assay: immunoSEQ multiplex PCR; the TCRdb copy retains only in-frame clones and omits some. The sample has 98,000 or so clones; about 74% are singletons. As regards this clone: Its antigen is currently unknown.

Overall study results and limits: Likely technical artifact: a cluster of highly shared sequence variants.

The ends lost 5 bases at V and 0 bases at J; junction bases unmatched: 0. CDR1 LNHDA and CDR2 SQIVND come from the germline V gene (reference sequence). This CDR3 comprises 14 residues. Specimen: PBMCs. The sequence came from a female donor in good health and CMV-seronegative. The V call is TRBV19, the J call TRBJ1-5, with 8 positions matching TRBD1. The CDR3 sequence: CASSGQGSNQPQHF. CDR3 sequence (DNA): TGTGCCAGTAGTGGACAGGGTAGCAATCAGCCCCAGCATTTT.